What follows is one T cell receptor beta chain and its context. Its target antigen remains unknown. Base qualities were left out, and no much larger clone turns up one base away. The sample is drawn from a study of cytomegalovirus exposure and HLA in healthy donors (dated by TCRdb to 2016 to 2017). General notes on the study: In an earlier analysis of 587 of the donors, less than 350 Gb of sequence data and 90 million to 120 million unique TCR beta sequences from 180 million or so T cells were reported. An early release covering roughly 600 HLA-typed donors comprised about 320 gigabases of sequencing data and around 85 million unique TCR sequences. Of the 300 to 450 genotyped donors, roughly 85% fell in the genetic ancestry cluster associated with self-reported Caucasian donors. The study aimed to test whether cataloging public T cell receptors could reveal signatures of past pathogen exposure. Using immunosequencing, the study profiled T cell repertoires from fewer than 850 subjects and related those repertoires to cytomegalovirus serostatus. In addition to the first cohort of 650 to 750 subjects, a separate validation cohort of approximately 130 different subjects was used. The study combined high-throughput TCR immunosequencing, statistical association of individual TCRs with disease status, and machine learning to predict cytomegalovirus infection status. A later analysis re-examined previously published TCR beta repertoires from more than 650 donors and added high-resolution HLA genotyping to investigate patterns of TCR occurrence. Rather than using new phenotypic data, the later analysis identified candidate immune exposures from TCR beta sequences and from how often those sequences occurred across donors. To decide whether each TCR beta V gene segment behaved as functional or pseudogenic, an earlier analysis of approximately 590 of the donors relied on high-throughput TCR beta sequencing. Donor age, sex, ethnicity and CMV serostatus were compiled together with the repertoire data. In a later genetic analysis, genome-wide SNP genotypes for 398 of the 666 donors were used, and that subset was treated as a discovery cohort. Every repertoire in the discovery cohort had been generated on one and the same sequencing platform. Both class I and class II loci were covered by HLA typing, at four-digit resolution. The number of typed donors differed by locus: about 620-640 for A, B, C, DRB1 and DQB1; 522 for DQA1; approximately 610 for DPA1; and around 470 for DPB1. Four to six DR-DQ haplotypes were handled as single units for association and clustering, since linkage in the cohort was strong. Across approximately 400 genotyped donors of the cohort, an average of about 240,000 unique TCR beta nucleotide sequences per donor were sequenced, and roughly 20% of those sequences were non-productive. The study at large found these results: According to a later analysis, TCR association rates differed among HLA loci, with DRB1 alleles showing the most associated TCRs and HLA-C alleles showing the fewest. This cohort had only TCR beta chains sequenced, and the lack of alpha or paired-chain data limited which features could be detected. Broadly in line with IMGT annotations, most TCR beta V segments showed up in productive rearrangements about 87% or about 30% of the time in an earlier analysis of several hundred of the donors. A cluster of highly shared sequence variants was judged likely to be a technical artifact of the sequencing pipeline. Correlated functional status among segregating V segments might be attributable to linkage disequilibrium, but an unknown experimental factor could not be ruled out. A further reported finding was that TCR beta sequences accurately predicted the HLA-A and HLA-B alleles for most subjects in the first cohort. Assigning TCR associations to individual alleles was difficult when HLA alleles, especially DR and DQ, strongly co-occurred. Because some donors lacked HLA typing at each locus, the association tests relied only on the typed subset. Compared with equally common non-associated chains, HLA-associated TCR beta chains in a later analysis were more clonally expanded and had lower generation probabilities. In vitro tests confirmed that a few of the cytomegalovirus-associated TCR beta chains recognize cytomegalovirus antigens. In a later genetic analysis, a missense DCLRE1C variant was associated with V-gene and J-gene trimming of TCR beta chains, and the association was replicated in an independent cohort. Because counts were too low, about 17 rarely observed V segments, including chromosome 9 orphons, were excluded from the earlier analysis of some 540 of the donors. The presence/absence analyses assumed that sequencing depth was roughly uniform across donors, and that assumption may not be true. The study gave a list of more than 150 TCR beta chains associated with cytomegalovirus. Cytomegalovirus status was reported to be diagnosed by the classifier with high specificity and sensitivity in both the original and validation cohorts. Across donors, most TCR sequences were observed very rarely, whereas some public TCRs were present in many individuals. A later analysis associated about 17,000 TCR beta sequences with specific HLA alleles at a false discovery rate of 0.05. Compared with the roughly 700-donor mean, donors in an Asian-associated ancestry cluster had fewer N-insertions in productive TCRs, according to a later genetic analysis. Because the 87-base-pair reads could not distinguish some IMGT-functional V segments, including TRBV6-2 and TRBV6-3, those segments were excluded. The authors suggested that the approach could potentially be extended to other disease states and immunological phenotypes. A later analysis found that most CMV-associated TCR beta chains appeared HLA-restricted, with HLA associations seemingly driven largely by CMV exposure. The only immune exposure information available for the cohort was CMV serostatus. In a later analysis, several top co-occurrence clusters were reported to appear linked to parvovirus B19, influenza, CMV and Epstein-Barr virus.

CDR1 and CDR2 are drawn from the germline V gene (reference sequence): MNHNY, SVGAGI. Spanning cysteine to phenylalanine, the CDR3 consists of 12 amino acids. Kept here is only the CDR3 DNA, which spans 36 bases and is read in frame from base 1. Compared with germline, V lacks 5 bases and J lacks 4 bases; bases without a gene match: 1. The protocol used for the library was the immunoSEQ multiplex PCR assay. For the multiplex PCR, a mixture combining 60 forward primers for TCR Vbeta segments and 13 reverse primers for TCR Jbeta segments was used. The CDR3 region of rearranged TCR beta genes was amplified from genomic DNA by a multiplex PCR assay. On the Illumina HiSeq System, the amplified TCR beta libraries were sequenced as 87-base-pair reads. The authors processed their data as follows. Across the roughly 670 repertoires, a later analysis counted some 80 million unique TCR beta chains, roughly 11 million of which were shared by at least two donors. To remove PCR and sequencing errors, raw reads were error-corrected and collapsed into unique sequences using a nearest-neighbor algorithm that merged closely related sequences. Alignment of CDR3 sequences to IMGT reference sequences was used to assign V, D and J gene segments. For a sequence to be retained, a match of at least six nucleotides to both a V gene segment and a J gene segment was required. Rearrangements were classified as productive when the CDR3 lacked stop codons and remained in frame with V and J, and all other rearrangements were classified as non-productive. Following IMGT convention, CDR3 was defined as the stretch from the second conserved V-encoded cysteine up to the conserved J-encoded phenylalanine. Sequences without an unambiguous match to a single V gene segment were excluded from the earlier analysis of about 630 of the donors. In an earlier analysis of 500 to 750 of the donors, V segments were called functional above 56.7% productive rearrangements and were called segregating when the between-donor standard deviation exceeded 5%. A statistical classification framework was developed to diagnose cytomegalovirus status using the catalog of TCR beta chain sequences. A later analysis assigned V and J genes by comparing TCR nucleotide sequences with IMGT/GENE-DB human TR gene sequences. In a later analysis, CDR3 sequences and most-parsimonious VDJ recombination scenarios were assigned using the TCRdist pipeline. A later analysis defined each TCR beta chain by its CDR3 amino acid sequence plus V-gene family, and excluded reads lacking a unique V-gene family. To address suspected cross-contamination and a sequencing artifact, a later analysis removed approximately 590 highly shared, low-generation-probability nucleotide sequences. A later analysis calculated a clonal expansion index for each public chain from normalized within-repertoire ranks of inferred template counts. In a later analysis, generation probabilities were computed with a VDJ recombination model fitted to out-of-frame rearrangements, and the resulting probabilities were checked against IGoR. In a later analysis, hypergeometric tests were used to score TCR-TCR, TCR-HLA and TCR-CMV co-occurrence, with a repertoire-size bias correction applied to TCR pairs. To estimate false discovery rates, a later analysis permuted the HLA or CMV assignments 20 times. In a later analysis, co-occurring TCRs were grouped using DBSCAN, with TCRdist sequence similarity added in when clustering inside HLA-allele-positive subsets. Repertoires with fewer than 30,000 or more than 120,000 public chains, plus five repertoires with anomalous nucleotide sharing, were excluded from co-occurrence clustering. The table comes from immuneACCESS by way of TCRdb, which keeps in-frame sequences with V and J called. Part of the clones is missing from these tables; in studies checked, under half for an unresolved V gene and the rest for unknown reasons. The V and J calls and clone size were taken over from that table, and D and trimming were inferred from the DNA. The sample yields around 130,000 clones; roughly 78% were counted once. The ten top clones hold 5.3% of the sample.

The cohort consisted of 650 to 850 healthy bone marrow donors. At the time of sampling, every cohort member was nominally healthy, though immune exposures that went unrecorded were likely present. The donor tested CMV seronegative, placing the donor among the 350 or so seronegative members of the cohort. Each donor provided a peripheral blood sample, and peripheral blood mononuclear cells were used for TCR beta sequencing. Genomic DNA extraction from the blood cell samples was performed with the Qiagen DNeasy Blood Extraction Kit. The V gene is TRBV6-6 and the J gene is TRBJ1-2; 7 middle bases align to TRBD1. The sample consisted of PBMCs. The clonotype was recovered from a man aged 25-45 years in good health and CMV-seronegative. The CDR3 sequence is CASSRDSYGYTF. At the DNA level, the sequence is TGTGCCAGCAGTCGGGACAGCTATGGCTACACCTTC.